This T cell receptor (beta chain) is from a study of T cell repertoires in cytomegalovirus infection. This clonotype has a count of ten or more. Its cognate antigen is unknown. One junction end disagrees with the germline gene, perhaps due to a read error. One entry per CDR3 protein, called by TCRdb with MiXCR from the reads. The sample lists approximately 130,000 distinct CDR3 sequences; around 25% were seen once. CDR1 is SGHVS and CDR2 is FQNEAQ in the germline V gene. CDR3 size: 14 residues. Whole-study results and caveats: HLA-C-restricted CMV clonotypes gave the most frequent clonotype in two of eight donors.

Material: PBMCs, sequenced either directly or after in vitro stimulation (not recorded which). J is TRBJ1-2 and V is TRBV7-8; D gene uncertain. This TCR was recovered from a human donor in good health (CMV status not recorded). Some clones in this sample may be carry-over from other donors' samples. In nucleotides, the CDR3 is TGTGCCAGCAGCTTAGGAACGCGGGAGTTATGGACGGAGTTC. Protein product: CASSLGTRELWTEF.